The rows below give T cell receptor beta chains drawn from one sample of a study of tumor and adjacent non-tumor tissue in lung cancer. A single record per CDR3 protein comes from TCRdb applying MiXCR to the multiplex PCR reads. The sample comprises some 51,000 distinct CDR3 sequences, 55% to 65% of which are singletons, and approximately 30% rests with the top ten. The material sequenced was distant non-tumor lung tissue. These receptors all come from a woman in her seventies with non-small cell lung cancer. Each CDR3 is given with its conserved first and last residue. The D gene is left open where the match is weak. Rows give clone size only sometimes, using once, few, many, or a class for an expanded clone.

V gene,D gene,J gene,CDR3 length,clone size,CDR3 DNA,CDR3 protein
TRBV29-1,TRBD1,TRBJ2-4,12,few,TGCAGCGTTACCAGGGGGCTGAACATTCAGTACTTC,CSVTRGLNIQYF
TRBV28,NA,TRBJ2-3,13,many,TGTGCCAGCAGTTTAAATGGCCCAGCTACGCAGTATTTT,CASSLNGPATQYF
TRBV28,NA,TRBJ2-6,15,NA,TGTGTCAGCACCAAAAAGCGGTTTGGGGCCAACGTCCTGACTTTC,CVSTKKRFGANVLTF
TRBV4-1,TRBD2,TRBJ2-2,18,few,TGCGCCAGCAGCCGTAGACTAGCGGGAGGAGGGGGCACCGGGGAGCTGTTTTTT,CASSRRLAGGGGTGELFF
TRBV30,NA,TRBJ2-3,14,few,TGTGCCTGGGCCCCGGGGTCATTGGTAGATACGCAGTATTTT,CAWAPGSLVDTQYF
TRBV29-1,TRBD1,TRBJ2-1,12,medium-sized,TGCGCCGTCGACAGGGAATACAATGAGCAGTTCTTC,CAVDREYNEQFF
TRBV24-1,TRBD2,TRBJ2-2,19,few,TGTGCCAGCAGTGATGGCCCCAGGGAGCGGGAGGGCCGAGTCGGGGAGCTGTTTTTT,CASSDGPREREGRVGELFF
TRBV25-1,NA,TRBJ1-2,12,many,TGTGCCAGCAGTGACTCATACTATGGCTACACCTTC,CASSDSYYGYTF
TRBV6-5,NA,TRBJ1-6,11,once,TGTGCCAGCAGGGCCTATGAGGCCCTCTACTTT,CASRAYEALYF
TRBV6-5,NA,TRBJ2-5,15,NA,TGTGCCAACAGTCTTTCTAGCGCCCCTGGTGAGACCCAGTACTTC,CANSLSSAPGETQYF
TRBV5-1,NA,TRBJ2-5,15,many,TGCGCCAGCAGCTTAATGGGACACATACAAGAGACCCAGTACTTC,CASSLMGHIQETQYF
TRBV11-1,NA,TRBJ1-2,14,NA,TGTGTCAGCAGTCAATCGGGAGTTAGCTATGGCTACACCTTC,CVSSQSGVSYGYTF
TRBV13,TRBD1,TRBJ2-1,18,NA,TGTGCCAGCAGCCAAACTTCTGACAGGGGAAACTCCTACATTGAGCAGTTCTTC,CASSQTSDRGNSYIEQFF
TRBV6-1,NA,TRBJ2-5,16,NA,TGTGCCAGACGGAAAGACCAGACTATCGGGTTAGATACCCAGTACTTC,CARRKDQTIGLDTQYF
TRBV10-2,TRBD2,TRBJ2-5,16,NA,TGCGCCAGCCAATGGCCGGAGCGGGAGGGATATGGGACCCAGTACTTC,CASQWPEREGYGTQYF
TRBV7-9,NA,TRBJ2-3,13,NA,TGTGGCGGCAGCCTCCCCCAGTCAGATACGCAGTATTTT,CGGSLPQSDTQYF
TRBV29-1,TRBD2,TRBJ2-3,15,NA,TGCAGTGGCCATCTAGCGGGACGAAGAAAAGATACGCAGTATTTT,CSGHLAGRRKDTQYF
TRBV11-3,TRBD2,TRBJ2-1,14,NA,TGTGTCAGCAGCGTGGGACTAGACTACAATGAGCTGCTCTTC,CVSSVGLDYNELLF
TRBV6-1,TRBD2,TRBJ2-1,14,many,TGTGCCAGCAGTCATGGGACTAGAAACAATGAGCAGTTCTTC,CASSHGTRNNEQFF
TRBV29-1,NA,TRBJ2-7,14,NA,TGCAGCGCGATGGCTTGGAAGTCTTCCTACGAGCAGAACTTC,CSAMAWKSSYEQNF
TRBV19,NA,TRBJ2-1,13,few,TGTGCCAGTAAATCGCAACTCTACAATGAGCAGTTCTTC,CASKSQLYNEQFF
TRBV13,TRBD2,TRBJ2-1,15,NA,TGTGCCAGCAACCCTTGGCGGGAGGGGGACAATGAGCAGTTCTTC,CASNPWREGDNEQFF
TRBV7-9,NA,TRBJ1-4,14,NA,TGTGCCAGCAGCCTTACAGAGGGCAACGAAAAACTGTTTTTT,CASSLTEGNEKLFF
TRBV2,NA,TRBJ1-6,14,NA,TGTGCCAGCAGTCTTACAGGGTACAATTCACCCCCCCACTTT,CASSLTGYNSPPHF
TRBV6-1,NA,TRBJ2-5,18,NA,TGTGTCAGCAGAGGTCCAAAGAGTCTAGCCCATTACCAAGAGACCCAGTACTTC,CVSRGPKSLAHYQETQYF
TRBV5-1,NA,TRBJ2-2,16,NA,TGCGCCAGCAGCCCGGACCTTGCGGGCGCCGTCGGGGAGCTGTTTTTT,CASSPDLAGAVGELFF
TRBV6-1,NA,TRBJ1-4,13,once,TGTGCCAGTGAAGTAGAGGGTAATGAAAAACTGTTTTTT,CASEVEGNEKLFF
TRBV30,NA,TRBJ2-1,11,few,TGTGTCTGGAATGAATACAATGAGCAGTTCTTC,CVWNEYNEQFF
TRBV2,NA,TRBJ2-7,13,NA,TGTGCCAGCAGGACAGTCGGTTTTTACGAGCAGTACTTC,CASRTVGFYEQYF
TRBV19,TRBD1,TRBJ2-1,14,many,TGTGCCAGTATGGGACAGGGAGGGCGCAATGAGCAGTTCTTC,CASMGQGGRNEQFF
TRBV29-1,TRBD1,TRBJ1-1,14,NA,TGCAGCGTTCTGATAGGGGGCCGGAACACTGAAGCTTTCTTT,CSVLIGGRNTEAFF
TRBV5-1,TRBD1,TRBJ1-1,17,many,TGCGCCAGCAGCCCCCGGGAGCCAGGGGGCCAGGGCACTGAAGCTTTCTTT,CASSPREPGGQGTEAFF
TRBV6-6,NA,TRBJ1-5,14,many,TGTGCCAGCAGTAACCCACAGGGTTATCAGCCCCAGCATTTT,CASSNPQGYQPQHF
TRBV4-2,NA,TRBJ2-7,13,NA,TGTGCCAGCAGCTGGTGGAATCGGGGGGAGCAGTACTTC,CASSWWNRGEQYF
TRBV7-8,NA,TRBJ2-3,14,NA,TGTGCCAGCAACTTAGTCGGGCGGGCAGATACGCAGTATTTT,CASNLVGRADTQYF
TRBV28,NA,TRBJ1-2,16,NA,TGTGCCAGCAGTGCTACCGGGCCACCCCTTAACTATGGCTACACCTTC,CASSATGPPLNYGYTF
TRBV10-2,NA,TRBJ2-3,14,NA,TGCGCCAGGATATCGGGCCTCGGGACAGATACGCAGTATTTT,CARISGLGTDTQYF
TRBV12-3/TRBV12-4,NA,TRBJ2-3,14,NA,TGTGACAGCACTTTAGGACCTAGCACAGATACGCAGTATTTT,CDSTLGPSTDTQYF
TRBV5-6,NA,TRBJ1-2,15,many,TGTGCCAGCAGCGTCCCGGGACCCAGTAGCTATGGCTACACCTTC,CASSVPGPSSYGYTF